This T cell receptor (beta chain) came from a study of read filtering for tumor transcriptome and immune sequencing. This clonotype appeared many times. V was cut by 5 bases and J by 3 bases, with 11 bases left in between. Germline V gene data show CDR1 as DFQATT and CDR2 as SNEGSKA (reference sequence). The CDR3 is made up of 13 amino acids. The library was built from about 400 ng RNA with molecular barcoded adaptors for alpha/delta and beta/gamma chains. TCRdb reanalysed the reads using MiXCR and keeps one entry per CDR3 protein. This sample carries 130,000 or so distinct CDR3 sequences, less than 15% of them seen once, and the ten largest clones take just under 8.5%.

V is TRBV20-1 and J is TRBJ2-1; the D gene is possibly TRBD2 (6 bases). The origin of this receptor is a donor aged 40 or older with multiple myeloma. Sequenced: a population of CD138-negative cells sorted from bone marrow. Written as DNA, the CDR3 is TGCAGTGCTCCCTTGGGACTCTACAATGAGCAGTTCTTC. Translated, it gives CSAPLGLYNEQFF.